This T cell receptor beta chain derives from a study of T cells in Graves' hyperthyroidism and ophthalmopathy. Study overall: Staff took peripheral blood when the initial diagnosis was made, before any treatment began.

TCR beta CDR3 regions were amplified from RNA transcripts. During a first-round RT-PCR of the TCR CDR3, the HTBI primer set was used. TCRdb re-called the multiplex PCR reads with MiXCR, one entry per CDR3 protein. The sample includes fewer than 550,000 distinct CDR3 sequences, 24% of them seen just once. The CDR3 length is 13 residues. The V segment lost 6 bases and the J segment 6 bases; nucleotides outside the gene matches: 6. The cohort's ophthalmopathy patients, a group with duration under 3 months, had a Clinical Activity Score of at least 3 and a NOSPECS grade of at least 4. Pregnant or lactating patients were excluded, as were those with uncontrolled infection or other autoimmune disease. Diagnostic decisions used clinical symptoms, serum thyroxine and TRAb, thyroid ultrasound and orbital computed tomography.

The chain couples TRBV12-3 or TRBV12-4 to TRBJ1-1; 8 bases fit TRBD1. This clonotype was obtained from a woman aged 25 to 39 with Graves' ophthalmopathy. The sample taken for sequencing was blood. The CDR3 coding sequence is TGTGCCAGCAGCATAGTACAGGGGGCTGAAGCTTTCTTT. Translating gives CASSIVQGAEAFF.